The following is a T cell receptor (beta chain) sequence with its context. Its antigen is currently unknown. Treatment indicated: roughly nine-day PBMC culture with coronavirus spike peptide pools or control peptides (ViraFEST assay). ViraFEST used peptide pools to expand antigen-specific T cells and subsequently sequenced their TCRs. By negative selection, CD4+ T cells were isolated once culture had run for nine to ten days. These data are taken from a study of vaccination and CD4 T cells after COVID-19. In the study overall: For each participant, vaccination comprised two doses of either the BNT162b2 or the mRNA-1273 vaccine. Points from the study as a whole: The analysis of convalescent patients involved relatively few individuals and lacked early post-infection timepoints.

Germline V gene lookup returns CDR1 SGHVS and CDR2 FQNEAQ. The CDR3 runs 13 residues. Between the trimmed V and J ends, which lost 2 bases and 2 bases, there was a span of 5 bases. Sequencing of the DNA from cultured CD4+ T cells was carried out with the Oncomine TCR Beta short-read assay. MiXCR was run by TCRdb on the PCR reads, yielding one entry per CDR3 protein. The repertoire holds more than 12,000 distinct CDR3 sequences, with 40% to 60% as singletons. The source of this sequence is a human donor who had recovered from COVID-19. V gene TRBV7-8 combines with J gene TRBJ2-3, with unresolved D. The sample was CD4+ T cells from blood, cultured in vitro. The CDR3 sequence is CASSLPSTDTQYF. The CDR3 nucleotides read TGTGCCAGCAGCTTACCCTCCACAGATACGCAGTATTTT. Complete variable domain (other parts from reference TRBV7-8 and TRBJ2-3): GAGVSQSPRYKVAKRGQDVALRCDPISGHVSLFWYQQALGQGPEFLTYFQNEAQLDKSGLPSDRFFAERPEGSVSTLKIQRTQQEDSAVYLCASSLPSTDTQYFGPGTRLTVL.